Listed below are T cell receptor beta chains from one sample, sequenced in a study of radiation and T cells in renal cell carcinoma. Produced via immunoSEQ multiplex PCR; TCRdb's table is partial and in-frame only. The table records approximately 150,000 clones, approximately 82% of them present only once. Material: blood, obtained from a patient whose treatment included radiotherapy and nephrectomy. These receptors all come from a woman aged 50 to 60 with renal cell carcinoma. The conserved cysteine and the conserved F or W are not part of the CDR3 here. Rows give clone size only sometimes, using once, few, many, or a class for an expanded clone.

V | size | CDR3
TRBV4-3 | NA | ASSQDRNYGYT
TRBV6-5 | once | ASSYVPGQVRGEQY
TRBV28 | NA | ASSFSQEVFGYT
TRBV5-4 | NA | ASSPTSGPYNEQF
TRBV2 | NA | ASRITWNTEAF
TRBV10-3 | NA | AISEGTGGSPLH
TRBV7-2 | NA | ASSLGVTYEQY
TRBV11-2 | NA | ASSLDRGRGQPQH
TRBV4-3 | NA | ASSLTGGPDTQY
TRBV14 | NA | ASTPGAVNTEAF
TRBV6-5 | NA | ASSQGRIGYT
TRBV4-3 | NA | ASSQDPGSEQY
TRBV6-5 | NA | ASRGQGMGNQPQH
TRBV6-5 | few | ASSYGNTIY
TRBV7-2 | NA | ASSRRGQGSYEQY
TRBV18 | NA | ASSLPSGGAFYEQY
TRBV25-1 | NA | ASRETGVGGYT
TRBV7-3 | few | ASSLTGRDTEAF
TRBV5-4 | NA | ASSPGIAGGATGELF
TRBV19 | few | ASSIEETQY
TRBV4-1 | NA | ASSQEEARGKETQY
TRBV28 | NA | ASSFPRGYGYT
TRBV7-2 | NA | ASTIYANTEAF
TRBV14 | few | ASSQAGTGLYGYT
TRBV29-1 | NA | SVVTDTQY
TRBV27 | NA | ASSLGRNQPQH
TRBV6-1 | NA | ASSEQMSSYEQY
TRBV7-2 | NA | ASSHGGEQF
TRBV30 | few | AIGEGAGSPLH
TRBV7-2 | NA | ASSSPPHGELF
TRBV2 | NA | ASSAGQAQF
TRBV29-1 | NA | SASSRGGTEAF
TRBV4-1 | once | ASSQPDSYEQY
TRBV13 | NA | ASSLTQGAYEQY
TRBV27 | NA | ASSRLDGGTETQY
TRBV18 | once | ASSPGVRTDTQY
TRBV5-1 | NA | ASSLGESQGRDEQF
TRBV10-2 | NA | ASRGVSTGELF
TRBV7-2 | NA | ASSRNTIDSSWD
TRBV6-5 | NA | ASSLWANNQPQH
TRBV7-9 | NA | ASSPDGEYGYT
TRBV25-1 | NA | ASSERPSKDTGELF
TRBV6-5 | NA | ASQRGDTEAF
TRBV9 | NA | ASSVDQRGAQF
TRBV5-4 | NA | ASSFWGNTEAF
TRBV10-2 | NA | ASSDLQGNEKLF
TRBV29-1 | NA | SVTGGGGGYT
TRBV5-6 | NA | ASSLYQVQGMEQY
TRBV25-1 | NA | ASRDRVRETQY
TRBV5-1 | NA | ASSLDGGTSGNTIY
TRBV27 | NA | ASSSTGVGTEAF
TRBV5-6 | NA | ASSLGSGQDYGYT
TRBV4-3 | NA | ASSPRLTRDYGYT
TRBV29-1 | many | SVARSGEQF
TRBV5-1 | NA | ASSSTGTSSTDTQY
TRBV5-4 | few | ASSLWSGKGWGYT
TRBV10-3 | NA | AISEGNNEQF
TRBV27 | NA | ASSFTGPETQY
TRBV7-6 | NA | ASSLVAGRETQY